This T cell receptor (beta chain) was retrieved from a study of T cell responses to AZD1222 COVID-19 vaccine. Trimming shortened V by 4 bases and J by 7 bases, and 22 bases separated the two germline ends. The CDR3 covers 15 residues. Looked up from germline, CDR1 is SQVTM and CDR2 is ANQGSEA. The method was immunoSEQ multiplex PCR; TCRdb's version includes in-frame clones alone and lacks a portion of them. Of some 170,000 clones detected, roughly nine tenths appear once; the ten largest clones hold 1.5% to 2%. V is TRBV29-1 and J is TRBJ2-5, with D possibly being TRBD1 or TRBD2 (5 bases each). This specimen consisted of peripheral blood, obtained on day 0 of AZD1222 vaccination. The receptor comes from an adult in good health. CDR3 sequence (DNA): TGCAGCGTTGCTGACCCCGGGACCCTACCGGGGACCCAGTACTTC. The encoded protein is CSVADPGTLPGTQYF.